The clone carrying this T cell receptor beta chain turned up a few times. Its antigen is not known. After constant-region reverse-primer amplification, full-length variable regions underwent semi-nested PCR with Nested Universal Primer A. TCRdb ran MiXCR on the 5' RACE reads and lists one entry per CDR3 protein. The sample lists tens of thousands of distinct CDR3 sequences, 18% occurring once. Trimming took 1 base from V and 10 from J, leaving 16 bases between them. CDR1 is MNHEY, CDR2 SVGEGT, per germline. CDR3 length: 14 residues. Study-wide results and caveats: Tumor-infiltrating Treg TCR alpha and beta sequences overlapped most with tumor naive CD4+ T cells, then blood naive. In terms of TCR gene usage, tumor memory CD4+ T cells clustered together with blood and lymph node memory CD4+ cells, as well as with lymph node naive CD4+ cells.

Purified naive CD4+ T cells were depleted of CD25+ Tregs. The sequence came from a female donor with breast cancer. The chain combines TRBV6-2 or TRBV6-3 with TRBJ1-1, with D possibly being TRBD1 (6 bases). The source material was naive CD4+ T cells sorted from a lymph node. The subset denotes: naive CD4+ T cells, CD4+CD45RA+CD25-. DNA of the CDR3: TGTGCCAGCAGTTACTTATCACAGGGAATCGGAGCTTTCTTT. This sequence encodes CASSYLSQGIGAFF.